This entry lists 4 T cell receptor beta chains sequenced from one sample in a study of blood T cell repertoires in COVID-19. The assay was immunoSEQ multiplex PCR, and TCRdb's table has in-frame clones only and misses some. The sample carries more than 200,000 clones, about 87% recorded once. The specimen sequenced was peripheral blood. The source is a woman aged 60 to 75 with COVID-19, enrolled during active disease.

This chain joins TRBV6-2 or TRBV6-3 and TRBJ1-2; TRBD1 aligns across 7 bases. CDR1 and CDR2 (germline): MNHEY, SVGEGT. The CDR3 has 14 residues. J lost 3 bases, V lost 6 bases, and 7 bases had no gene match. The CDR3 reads CASSRQGSDYGYTF. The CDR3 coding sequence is TGTGCCAGCAGCCGACAGGGTTCAGACTATGGCTACACCTTC.

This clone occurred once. CDR3 protein: CASSLTGGYEQFF. The CDR3 DNA follows: TGTGCCAGCAGCTTGACCGGAGGGTATGAGCAGTTCTTC. The chain uses TRBV7-3 and TRBJ2-1, with D perhaps TRBD2 (6 bases). The CDR3 has 13 amino acids. Trimming took 3 bases from V and 8 from J, leaving 11 bases between them. CDR1 and CDR2 (germline): SGHTA, FQGTGA.

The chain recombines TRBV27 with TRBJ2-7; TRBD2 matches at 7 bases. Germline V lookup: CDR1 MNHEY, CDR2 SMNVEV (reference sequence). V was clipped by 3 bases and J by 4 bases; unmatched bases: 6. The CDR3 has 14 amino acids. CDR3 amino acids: CASSFSSGPYEQYF. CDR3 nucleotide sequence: TGTGCCAGCAGTTTTTCTAGCGGCCCTTACGAGCAGTACTTC.

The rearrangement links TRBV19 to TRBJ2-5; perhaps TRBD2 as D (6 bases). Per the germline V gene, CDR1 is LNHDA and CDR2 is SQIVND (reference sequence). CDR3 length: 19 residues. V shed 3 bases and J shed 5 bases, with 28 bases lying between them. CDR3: CASSMVTSRLVGTWETQYF. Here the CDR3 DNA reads TGTGCCAGTAGTATGGTGACTAGTCGTCTGGTGGGCACGTGGGAGACCCAGTACTTC.